This T cell receptor beta chain was recovered during a study of shared clonotypes between healthy human individuals. Regarding this clone: Its antigen is unidentified.

Study-wide findings and caveats: Naive subsets usually exceeded memory subsets in estimated richness.

CD45RO-negative, CCR7-selected cells formed the naive CD8 fraction, which excluded terminally differentiated effector memory CD45RA+ cells. The study ran the assay at deep level. In replicate PCRs of sorted subsets, approximately 190 ng DNA, approximately 32,000 T cell genomes, was used. The method was immunoSEQ multiplex PCR; TCRdb's version includes in-frame clones alone and lacks a portion of them. The sample lists around 1.9 million clones; 90% to 95% were seen once. V was clipped by 1 base and J by 3 bases, with 19 bases between them. This CDR3 is built from 18 residues. Germline CDR1 reads MNHEY; CDR2 reads SMNVEV (reference sequence).

The chain couples TRBV27 to TRBJ2-4; tentative D call: TRBD2 (5 bases). The clonotype originates from a man aged 18 to 29 in good health. Some clones in this sample may be carry-over from other donors' samples. The sequenced sample was naive CD8+ T cells from PBMCs. CDR3 region: CASSLYHVGDGVKNIQYF. The CDR3 nucleotides read TGTGCCAGCAGTTTATACCACGTCGGGGATGGAGTCAAAAACATTCAGTACTTC.